This is a list of T cell receptor beta chains from one sample in a study of siplizumab effects on memory and regulatory T cells. Data came from immunoSEQ multiplex PCR; TCRdb stores just in-frame clones and leaves some out. Among around 7,400 clones listed, under 80% were seen once. The sequenced sample consisted of effector memory CD8+ T cells sorted from blood. The receptors here all came from a human donor in good health. Both conserved end residues are part of each CDR3. D genes are given only for firm matches. Some rows mark clone size as missing; the rest say once, few, many or name a class of expanded clone.

d_call	v_call	j_call	clone_size	cdr3_aa	cdr3_nt
.	TRBV6-4	TRBJ1-4	.	CARAKSPGHHNEKLFF	TGTGCCAGAGCCAAATCCCCGGGACACCATAATGAAAAACTGTTTTTT
.	TRBV6-1	TRBJ1-1	few	CASSDIEVRNTEAFF	TGTGCCAGCAGTGATATCGAGGTGAGGAACACTGAAGCTTTCTTT
.	TRBV7-8	TRBJ1-2	large	CASSLYGGPNYGYTF	TGTGCCAGCAGCTTATACGGGGGCCCTAACTATGGCTACACCTTC
.	TRBV6-4	TRBJ2-3	.	CANYPPRETQYF	TGTGCCAACTACCCCCCTCGTGAGACGCAGTATTTT
.	TRBV23-1	TRBJ2-7	.	CASSQGPNHNNQYEQYF	TGCGCCAGCAGTCAAGGACCCAATCATAATAACCAATACGAGCAGTACTTC
TRBD2	TRBV19	TRBJ2-1	.	CASSWASGGSGDEQFF	TGTGCCAGTAGTTGGGCTAGCGGGGGGTCTGGGGATGAGCAGTTCTTC
.	TRBV2	TRBJ2-7	.	CASSDGTLGTSSYEQYF	TGTGCCAGCAGTGACGGGACTTTAGGGACCAGCTCCTACGAGCAGTACTTC
.	TRBV5-1	TRBJ1-1	.	CASSEDSLNTEAFF	TGCGCCAGCAGCGAGGACAGTCTTAACACTGAAGCTTTCTTT
.	TRBV9	TRBJ1-1	.	CASSVRDGGFMNTEAFF	TGTGCCAGCAGCGTAAGGGACGGCGGTTTCATGAACACTGAAGCTTTCTTT
.	TRBV5-1	TRBJ1-1	medium-sized	CASSFGGNTEAFF	TGCGCCAGCAGCTTTGGGGGCAACACTGAAGCTTTCTTT
.	TRBV28	TRBJ2-2	few	CASSLFVTGELFF	TGTGCCAGCAGTTTATTCGTGACCGGGGAGCTGTTTTTT
TRBD2	TRBV7-8	TRBJ2-3	.	CASSTSGSIDTQYF	TGTGCCAGCAGTACTAGCGGGAGTATCGATACGCAGTATTTT
.	TRBV7-2	TRBJ2-5	.	CASNPRVGLQETQYF	TGTGCCAGCAATCCCCGGGTCGGGCTCCAAGAGACCCAGTACTTC
TRBD2	TRBV11-3	TRBJ2-2	.	CASSYWSGTASGNTGELFF	TGTGCCAGCAGCTACTGGAGCGGGACTGCTTCCGGGAACACCGGGGAGCTGTTTTTT
.	TRBV30	TRBJ1-6	.	CAWSGEGDSPLHF	TGTGCCTGGAGTGGAGAAGGAGACTCACCCCTCCACTTT
.	TRBV9	TRBJ2-4	.	CASSVEKGIQYF	TGTGCCAGCAGCGTAGAAAAGGGAATTCAGTACTTC
TRBD1	TRBV25-1	TRBJ2-1	.	CASSDDYGTGIYNEQFF	TGTGCCAGCAGTGATGACTACGGGACAGGGATCTACAATGAGCAGTTCTTC
.	TRBV19	TRBJ2-3	.	CASSELAANTDTQYF	TGTGCCAGTAGTGAACTAGCAGCCAACACAGATACGCAGTATTTT
.	TRBV6-1	TRBJ1-5	few	CASSIGAAEAQPQHF	TGTGCCAGCAGTATCGGGGCCGCAGAGGCTCAGCCCCAGCATTTT
TRBD1	TRBV11-3	TRBJ1-2	once	CASSLAWDRGYGYTF	TGTGCCAGCAGCTTAGCCTGGGACAGGGGCTATGGCTACACCTTC
TRBD1	TRBV6-5	TRBJ2-2	.	CASSYAQGLTGELFF	TGTGCCAGCAGTTACGCACAGGGGCTGACCGGGGAGCTGTTTTTT
.	TRBV12-5	TRBJ1-1	once	CASGLVQGPTNTEAFF	TGTGCTAGTGGTTTGGTGCAGGGACCAACGAACACTGAAGCTTTCTTT
.	TRBV4-1	TRBJ2-3	few	CASSQDSQTGLSTDTQYF	TGCGCCAGCAGCCAAGATTCGCAAACGGGACTTTCCACAGATACGCAGTATTTT
TRBD2	TRBV9	TRBJ2-1	few	CASSGLGAGGSIGEQFF	TGTGCCAGCAGCGGCCTAGGAGCGGGAGGGTCTATAGGAGAGCAGTTCTTC
.	TRBV11-3	TRBJ2-2	.	CASSFDTGELFF	TGTGCCAGCAGCTTTGACACCGGGGAGCTGTTTTTT
.	TRBV7-2	TRBJ2-5	.	CASSFFVWETQYF	TGTGCCAGCAGCTTTTTTGTCTGGGAGACCCAGTACTTC
.	TRBV11-3	TRBJ1-1	.	CASSPNIGETTFF	TGTGCCAGCAGCCCGAATATCGGGGAAACGACTTTCTTT
.	TRBV6-4	TRBJ2-1	.	CASSDEDSNEQFF	TGTGCCAGCAGTGACGAAGACTCCAATGAGCAGTTCTTC
TRBD1	TRBV28	TRBJ2-5	.	CASRPNRGLGETQYF	TGTGCCAGCAGACCCAACAGGGGGCTAGGAGAGACCCAGTACTTC
.	TRBV29-1	TRBJ2-7	.	CSVLGTGLAGWSEQYF	TGCAGCGTTCTGGGGACAGGGCTAGCGGGATGGAGCGAGCAGTACTTC
TRBD2	TRBV9	TRBJ2-3	.	CASSVGGTSSRTDTQYF	TGTGCCAGCAGCGTAGGTGGGACTAGCAGTAGGACAGATACGCAGTATTTT
.	TRBV9	TRBJ2-3	.	CASSAAEGLGTDTQYF	TGTGCCAGCAGCGCCGCGGAGGGCCTAGGGACAGATACGCAGTATTTT
.	TRBV15	TRBJ2-5	.	CATSGGAEQETQYF	TGTGCCACCAGCGGGGGCGCCGAACAAGAGACCCAGTACTTC
.	TRBV30	TRBJ1-2	.	CAWNFHQAAYGYTF	TGTGCCTGGAACTTTCACCAGGCAGCCTATGGCTACACCTTC
.	TRBV5-4	TRBJ1-1	.	CASSRDGRDTEAFF	TGTGCCAGCAGTCGGGACGGGCGGGACACTGAAGCTTTCTTT
.	TRBV5-6	TRBJ1-6	.	CASRRDSENSPLHF	TGTGCCAGCCGGCGGGACTCTGAGAATTCACCCCTCCACTTT